This T cell receptor beta chain is drawn from a study of blood T cell repertoires in COVID-19. For the study at large: Spain, Italy and the United States supplied samples that represented acute and convalescent COVID-19. Sources were T cells, B-cell-depleted T cells, or PBMCs; the material itself was cDNA or gDNA.

The data were produced by immunoSEQ multiplex PCR, yet TCRdb's version contains in-frame clones alone and is incomplete. The profile shows roughly 130,000 clones, over 75% of them singletons. This clone showed up just once. The CDR3 contains 14 residues. Germline V gives CDR1 SNHLY, CDR2 FYNNEI. Trimming left V 6 bases short and J 1 base short, with 11 bases between. Specimen: peripheral blood. The sequence derives from a woman in her sixties with acute or convalescent COVID-19. The V gene is TRBV2, the J gene TRBJ2-3; D is unclear. CDR3 sequence (DNA): TGTGCCAGCAGAAGGCGGCAAGGCACAGATACGCAGTATTTT. Residues: CASRRRQGTDTQYF.